These T cell receptor beta chains were read from a single sample in a study of T cell repertoires in cytomegalovirus infection. In TCRdb, the reads were re-called with MiXCR into one record per CDR3 protein. The table includes roughly 76,000 distinct CDR3 sequences, 3.7% detected once. Input material: PBMCs. These receptors were obtained from a human donor in good health (CMV status not recorded). Some clones in this sample may be carry-over from other donors' samples. CDR3s include the opening cysteine and the closing phenylalanine or tryptophan. D genes are given only for firm matches. Clone size is stated in some rows and not others, as once, few, many or a class when expanded.

j_call: TRBJ1-5; clone_size: many; d_call: TRBD1; v_call: TRBV12-3/TRBV12-4; cdr3_nt: TGTGCCAGCAGTCCTCCGACAGGGGGCGATCAGCCCCAGCATTTT; cdr3_aa: CASSPPTGGDQPQHF
j_call: TRBJ1-1; clone_size: many; d_call: .; v_call: TRBV2; cdr3_nt: TGTGCCAGCAGTCTAGACGGAGACACTGAAGCTTTCTTT; cdr3_aa: CASSLDGDTEAFF
j_call: TRBJ2-7; clone_size: many; d_call: .; v_call: TRBV7-2; cdr3_nt: TGTGCCAGCAGTCCAGGATTCGACGAGCAGTACTTC; cdr3_aa: CASSPGFDEQYF
j_call: TRBJ1-4; clone_size: .; d_call: .; v_call: TRBV7-2; cdr3_nt: TGTGCCAGCAGCCCCTTGGGCAGACGCAATGAAAAACTGTTTTTT; cdr3_aa: CASSPLGRRNEKLFF
j_call: TRBJ1-1; clone_size: .; d_call: .; v_call: TRBV2; cdr3_nt: TGTGCCAGCAGTCAGGCCGGGACTCCGAACACTGAAGCTTTCTTT; cdr3_aa: CASSQAGTPNTEAFF
j_call: TRBJ2-1; clone_size: many; d_call: .; v_call: TRBV7-2; cdr3_nt: TGTGCCAGCAGTCGCCCAGATTCCTACAATGAGCAGTTCTTC; cdr3_aa: CASSRPDSYNEQFF
j_call: TRBJ1-5; clone_size: many; d_call: .; v_call: TRBV20-1; cdr3_nt: TGCAGTGCTAGAGATCTCAGGGATTATCAGCCCCAGCATTTT; cdr3_aa: CSARDLRDYQPQHF
j_call: TRBJ2-3; clone_size: many; d_call: .; v_call: TRBV12-3/TRBV12-4; cdr3_nt: TGTGCCAGCAATCCCCGGACGGGCACAGATACGCAGTATTTT; cdr3_aa: CASNPRTGTDTQYF
j_call: TRBJ1-1; clone_size: many; d_call: .; v_call: TRBV7-8; cdr3_nt: TGTGCCAGCAGCTCCTCCCGGTGGGGGGGTACTGAAGCTTTCTTT; cdr3_aa: CASSSSRWGGTEAFF
j_call: TRBJ1-5; clone_size: many; d_call: .; v_call: TRBV6-2/TRBV6-3; cdr3_nt: TGTGCCAGCAGTTACTCTCGGGACCCGGAAAGGAACAATCAGCCCCAGCATTTT; cdr3_aa: CASSYSRDPERNNQPQHF
j_call: TRBJ2-4; clone_size: many; d_call: .; v_call: TRBV6-1; cdr3_nt: TGTGCCACATACACCGGGCGTTCCGTGGTAGCCAAAAACATTCAGTACTTC; cdr3_aa: CATYTGRSVVAKNIQYF
j_call: TRBJ2-3; clone_size: many; d_call: TRBD2; v_call: TRBV3-1; cdr3_nt: TGTGCCAGCAGCTATAGACTAGCGGGGGGAGATACGCAGTATTTT; cdr3_aa: CASSYRLAGGDTQYF
j_call: TRBJ2-7; clone_size: many; d_call: .; v_call: TRBV7-2; cdr3_nt: TGTGCCAGCAGCTTAGCGCGATCAGGGCCCGCCTACGAGCAGTACTTC; cdr3_aa: CASSLARSGPAYEQYF
j_call: TRBJ2-6; clone_size: many; d_call: TRBD1; v_call: TRBV4-3; cdr3_nt: TGCGCCAGCAGCCAAGCGACAGGGGTCGGGGCCAACGTCCTGACTTTC; cdr3_aa: CASSQATGVGANVLTF
j_call: TRBJ1-1; clone_size: many; d_call: .; v_call: TRBV7-9; cdr3_nt: TGTGCCAGCAGCGATACTGAAGCTTTCTTT; cdr3_aa: CASSDTEAFF
j_call: TRBJ2-3; clone_size: many; d_call: TRBD1; v_call: TRBV11-2; cdr3_nt: TGTGCCAGCAGCTTGGGACAGGGGGCAGATACGCAGTATTTT; cdr3_aa: CASSLGQGADTQYF
j_call: TRBJ1-3; clone_size: many; d_call: .; v_call: TRBV20-1; cdr3_nt: TGCAGTGCTAGAGGGGGGGCTACGGCTGGAAACACCATATATTTT; cdr3_aa: CSARGGATAGNTIYF
j_call: TRBJ2-1; clone_size: many; d_call: TRBD2; v_call: TRBV7-3; cdr3_nt: TGTGCCAGCAGCCCATCCGGGACTATAGACAATGAGCAGTTCTTC; cdr3_aa: CASSPSGTIDNEQFF
j_call: TRBJ1-1; clone_size: once; d_call: .; v_call: TRBV20-1; cdr3_nt: TGCAGTGCTAGAGATCCGGGAAGGAACACTGCAGATTTCTTT; cdr3_aa: CSARDPGRNTADFF
j_call: TRBJ2-1; clone_size: many; d_call: .; v_call: TRBV5-6; cdr3_nt: TGTGCCAGCAGCTTGTTACAGTCGTTGGAGCAGTTCTTC; cdr3_aa: CASSLLQSLEQFF
j_call: TRBJ2-7; clone_size: many; d_call: .; v_call: TRBV7-2; cdr3_nt: TGTGCCAGCAGCTTACCCGCCAAAAGGGAGACGAGGAACGAGCAGTACTTC; cdr3_aa: CASSLPAKRETRNEQYF
j_call: TRBJ1-3; clone_size: many; d_call: TRBD1; v_call: TRBV4-3; cdr3_nt: TGCGCCAGCAGCCAAGACCTCAGGGGGCACTCTGGAAACACCATATATTTT; cdr3_aa: CASSQDLRGHSGNTIYF
j_call: TRBJ2-5; clone_size: many; d_call: .; v_call: TRBV7-9; cdr3_nt: TGTGCCAGCAGCTTACGGGGGAAAGAGACCCAGTACTTC; cdr3_aa: CASSLRGKETQYF
j_call: TRBJ2-3; clone_size: many; d_call: TRBD2; v_call: TRBV5-4; cdr3_nt: TGTGCCAGCAGCTCCGGGACTAGCGGTACTAGCACAGATACGCAGTATTTT; cdr3_aa: CASSSGTSGTSTDTQYF
j_call: TRBJ2-5; clone_size: many; d_call: TRBD2; v_call: TRBV20-1; cdr3_nt: TGCAGTGCTAGACCAATTAGCGGGGGTAGAACATTACAAGAGACCCAGTACTTC; cdr3_aa: CSARPISGGRTLQETQYF
j_call: TRBJ1-1; clone_size: many; d_call: .; v_call: TRBV7-2; cdr3_nt: TGTGCCAGCATACGCAGCCCGTTAGTGAACACTGAAGCTTTCTTT; cdr3_aa: CASIRSPLVNTEAFF
j_call: TRBJ2-1; clone_size: many; d_call: TRBD2; v_call: TRBV28; cdr3_nt: TGTGCCAGCAGTCCTTATGGGCGGGGGTCGGAAGAGCAGTTCTTC; cdr3_aa: CASSPYGRGSEEQFF
j_call: TRBJ2-7; clone_size: many; d_call: .; v_call: TRBV28; cdr3_nt: TGTGCCAGCAGTTTATTAGGGCCTTTGACCTACGAGCAGTACTTC; cdr3_aa: CASSLLGPLTYEQYF
j_call: TRBJ2-7; clone_size: medium-sized; d_call: .; v_call: TRBV7-6; cdr3_nt: TGTGCCAGCAGCCCCTCAGTAGGGGGACGGTCGAGCGAGCAGTACTTC; cdr3_aa: CASSPSVGGRSSEQYF
j_call: TRBJ1-1; clone_size: many; d_call: .; v_call: TRBV7-9; cdr3_nt: TGTGCCAGCAGCCCTTCGGGTCGGGGGAGCACTGAAGCTTTCTTT; cdr3_aa: CASSPSGRGSTEAFF
j_call: TRBJ1-5; clone_size: many; d_call: .; v_call: TRBV7-6; cdr3_nt: TGTGCCAGCAGCTTAGGGGGCGGCCTCCCGTCTCAGCCCCAGCATTTT; cdr3_aa: CASSLGGGLPSQPQHF
j_call: TRBJ1-1; clone_size: many; d_call: TRBD1; v_call: TRBV11-2; cdr3_nt: TGTGCCAGCAGCCGGGGACAGATTGAAGCTTTCTTT; cdr3_aa: CASSRGQIEAFF
j_call: TRBJ1-3; clone_size: many; d_call: .; v_call: TRBV14; cdr3_nt: TGTGCCAGCAGTCGGGACCTAGGAAACACCATATATTTT; cdr3_aa: CASSRDLGNTIYF